This T cell receptor beta chain was captured in a study of T cells expressing NK-cell markers. Study-wide background: Among eight sequenced donors, seven carried HCMV seropositivity while one was seronegative. Study-wide points: Topping the CD3+CD56-NKG2C+ fraction as well were these clonotypes, in a few donors. Dominant NKG2C+ clonotype frequencies of about 1.0-7.5% of CD8+ T cells were measured in more than 5 donors.

TCRdb reprocessed the 5' RACE reads; each CDR3 protein has one entry and no DNA is given. The table counts fewer than 200,000 distinct CDR3 sequences; less than 20% lies in the top ten. About this clonotype: Its antigen is undetermined.

CDR1 and CDR2 from the germline V gene are SEHNR and FQNEAQ (reference sequence). The length of the CDR3 is 17 residues. The clonotype originates from a woman aged 18 to 75 in good health. Sequenced material: blood T cells: a sorted CD56 or NKG2C T cell subset, CD4+ or CD8+ T cells, or bulk PBMC T cells (not recorded which). The V call is TRBV7-9, the J call TRBJ1-2; TCRdb indicates TRBD1, and absent DNA this call remains unverified. CDR3 residues: CASSTSPVTGLNYGYTF.